These 15 T cell receptor beta chains originate from one sample sequenced in a study of PD-1 blockade in classical Hodgkin lymphoma. Stated time point: cycle 4 day 1 (C4D1), after 5 to 7 weeks of nivolumab. Brentuximab vedotin exposure varied, and every patient relapsed after autologous stem cell transplantation. Method: immunoSEQ multiplex PCR; TCRdb's copy keeps in-frame clones and lacks some. Of 20,000 to 25,000 clones in the sample, 60% to 80% were seen once. Here the sequenced sample was peripheral blood mononuclear cells (PBMCs), taken before the fourth cycle of nivolumab. All receptors derive from a human donor with classical Hodgkin lymphoma.

The chain carries TRBV11-3 and TRBJ2-5; D remains ambiguous. The CDR3 has 11 residues. Trimming pared 0 bases from V and 4 bases from J, leaving 0 bases between. CDR1 and CDR2 (germline): SGHNT, YENEEA. The CDR3 spells CASSLEETQYF. DNA of the CDR3: TGTGCCAGCAGCTTAGAAGAGACCCAGTACTTC. Combining the CDR3 with reference TRBV11-3 and TRBJ2-5 gives the whole variable domain EAGVVQSPRYKIIEKKQPVAFWCNPISGHNTLYWYLQNLGQGPELLIRYENEEAVDDSQLPKDRFSAERLKGVDSTLKIQPAELGDSAVYLCASSLEETQYFGPGTRLLVL.

This sequence joins TRBV28 and TRBJ2-7; D unresolved. This CDR3 region has 12 residues. V dropped 7 bases and J dropped 0 bases, with 7 bases sitting between them. Germline-derived CDR1 and CDR2 are MDHEN and SYDVKM. CDR3 in DNA: TGTGCCAGCAATATAGTCTCCTACGAGCAGTACTTC. Residues: CASNIVSYEQYF.

The chain recombines TRBV10-3 with TRBJ2-7, with 7 bases matching TRBD1. The CDR3 is made up of 14 amino acids. The J segment lost 0 bases and the V segment lost 7 bases, leaving 6 bases of the junction unmatched. Germline CDR1 and CDR2: ENHRY and SYGVKD. CDR3 amino acids: CAITATGRSYEQYF. CDR3 in DNA: TGTGCCATCACCGCGACAGGGCGCTCCTACGAGCAGTACTTC.

The chain links TRBV5-6 to TRBJ2-7; 9 nucleotides match TRBD1. The CDR3 runs to 14 residues. V trimming: 1 base; J trimming: 3 bases; junction bases outside the gene matches: 2. In germline, CDR1 is SGHDT, CDR2 YYEEEE. The CDR3 is CASSLTGGDYEQYF. CDR3 sequence (DNA): TGTGCCAGCAGCTTGACAGGGGGCGACTACGAGCAGTACTTC. Drawing the rest from reference TRBV5-6 and TRBJ2-7, the complete variable domain is DAGVTQSPTHLIKTRGQQVTLRCSPKSGHDTVSWYQQALGQGPQFIFQYYEEEERQRGNFPDRFSGHQFPNYSSELNVNALLLGDSALYLCASSLTGGDYEQYFGPGTRLTVT.

This clone has only a few counts. This chain links TRBV2 with TRBJ1-3; 10 nucleotides line up with TRBD1. CDR3 length: 14 amino acids. Germline V CDR1 and CDR2: SNHLY, FYNNEI. Trimming cost V 6 bases and J 4 bases; bases outside gene matches: 3. CDR3 loop: CASRGTGVGNTIYF. Here the CDR3 DNA reads TGTGCCAGCAGGGGGACAGGGGTCGGAAACACCATATATTTT.

The chain employs TRBV6-1 and TRBJ1-3; D uncertain. The V end was cut by 3 bases, the J end by 2 bases, with 5 bases between. Germline V gene lookup returns CDR1 MNHNS and CDR2 SASEGT. The CDR3 is made up of 13 amino acids. DNA for the CDR3: TGTGCCAGCAGTGAGGGCCCTGGAAACACCATATATTTT. Its protein product is CASSEGPGNTIYF.

About this clone itself: This sample also contains other DNA sequences that code for the same CDR3. The chain links TRBV6-6 to TRBJ2-7, with a weak D call TRBD1 (7 bases). Trimming cost V 2 bases and J 4 bases, with 12 bases left between them. Germline assignment: CDR1 MNHNY and CDR2 SVGAGI (reference sequence). The CDR3 runs 14 residues. DNA for the CDR3: TGTGCCAGCAGTTACGAACAGGGGACTTACGAGCAGTACTTC. This encodes CASSYEQGTYEQYF.

This clone was detected a few times. The chain links TRBV9 to TRBJ2-1, with D unresolved. CDR3 length: 14 amino acids. The V end lost 4 bases, the J end lost 6 bases, and 14 bases lay between the germline ends. Germline values: CDR1 SGDLS, CDR2 YYNGEE. CDR3 sequence: CASSIGPAANEQFF. The CDR3 DNA is TGTGCCAGCAGCATAGGACCGGCGGCCAATGAGCAGTTCTTC.

V usage is TRBV28 and J usage is TRBJ1-2, with unresolved D. Germline CDR1 is MDHEN and CDR2 is SYDVKM. V was pared by 2 bases and J by 8 bases, with 12 bases between. This CDR3 has 13 residues. For the CDR3, the DNA is TGTGCCAGCAGTTTACGAGCAGGACGGGGCTACACCTTC. Its translation is CASSLRAGRGYTF.

The chain uses TRBV7-3 and TRBJ1-2; the D is unclear. The V and J ends lost 3 bases and 8 bases respectively, with 13 bases between them. CDR3 length: 13 amino acids. The germline gives CDR1 SGHTA, CDR2 FQGTGA. The chain's CDR3 is CASSLNPEDGYTF. The CDR3 DNA is TGTGCCAGCAGCTTGAATCCGGAGGACGGCTACACCTTC.

V gene TRBV9 combines with J gene TRBJ2-7; TRBD1 or TRBD2 may be the D gene (6 bases each). This CDR3 is built from 12 residues. CDR1 is SGDLS and CDR2 is YYNGEE in the germline V gene. Trimming removed 9 bases at V and 6 bases at J, with 16 bases between. The CDR3 region has the DNA TGTGCCAACCCCTGCGAGGGGGGCGAGCAGTACTTC. The encoded protein is CANPCEGGEQYF.

The chain employs TRBV6-5 and TRBJ2-7, with a weak D call TRBD1 (6 bases). The V gene's germline CDR1 is MNHEY and CDR2 SVGAGI. This CDR3 has 14 residues. The V and J ends lost 2 bases and 9 bases respectively, with 17 bases between them. The CDR3: CASSYGGAGAVQYF. CDR3 in DNA: TGTGCCAGCAGTTACGGTGGGGCAGGGGCAGTGCAGTACTTC.

The chain uses TRBV9 and TRBJ2-5; 9 positions agree with TRBD1. The V segment lost 0 bases and the J segment 2 bases; nucleotides outside the gene matches: 5. Germline V gene lookup returns CDR1 SGDLS and CDR2 YYNGEE. The CDR3 totals 16 residues. In DNA, the CDR3 is TGTGCCAGCAGCGTAGGGACAGGGGTCATACAAGAGACCCAGTACTTC. Residues: CASSVGTGVIQETQYF.

The chain joins TRBV6-5 to TRBJ1-2; D is uncertain. Trimming took off 6 bases at V and 4 bases at J, with 12 bases between the two ends. Germline CDR1 and CDR2: MNHEY and SVGAGI. The CDR3 extends over 13 amino acids. The CDR3 DNA sequence: TGTGCCAGCAGATTAGGGCCCAGCTATGGCTACACCTTC. Translated, it gives CASRLGPSYGYTF.

This chain connects TRBV5-1 to TRBJ1-2, with TRBD1 matching 10 bases. This CDR3 contains 15 residues. Trimming took 1 base from V and 4 from J; bases not matched to a gene: 4. CDR1 and CDR2 from the germline V gene are SGHRS and YFSETQ. The DNA of the CDR3 is TGCGCCAGCAGCTTGTGGGGACAGGGGAGCTATGGCTACACCTTC. As protein: CASSLWGQGSYGYTF.